One TCR beta chain is described in this entry. This record belongs to a study of tumor and adjacent non-tumor tissue in lung cancer. This CDR3 comprises 15 residues. With 2 bases removed from V and 6 bases from J, the gap between germline ends came to 15 bases. Germline lookup yields CDR1 MDHEN and CDR2 SYDVKM. The template was RNA from unsorted bulk tissue. TCRbeta libraries were built with three rounds of nested PCR, modified from ARM-PCR. TCRdb itself ran the multiplex PCR reads through MiXCR, one entry per CDR3 protein. The data hold 69,000 or so distinct CDR3 sequences, with around four fifths observed a single time.

This chain links TRBV28 with TRBJ2-3; D is undetermined. Sequenced sample: lung tumor tissue. The TCR originated in a man aged 55 to 70 with non-small cell lung cancer. The CDR3 sequence is CASSLPNQLTDTQYF. The DNA of the CDR3 is TGTGCCAGCAGTTTACCTAACCAACTCACGGATACGCAGTATTTT.